One sample yielded the 5 T cell receptor beta chains listed below, sequenced in a study of OX40 agonist ivuxolimab in advanced cancers. Library method: the immunoSEQ multiplex PCR assay. Imported from immuneACCESS, the table was reduced by TCRdb to in-frame sequences with V and J called. These copies leave out some clones; in studies compared against another copy, an unresolved V gene accounts for under half, and the cause of the remainder is not known. Within this sample are approximately 75,000 clones, with roughly three quarters of them counted one time only. Around 5% of the sample is taken by the ten largest. This specimen consisted of CD4+ or CD8+ T cells sorted from blood, obtained in a trial of the OX40 agonist ivuxolimab. These TCRs come from an adult with an advanced solid tumor such as melanoma, head and neck, liver or kidney cancer.

V is TRBV30 and J is TRBJ2-5; D gene uncertain. Trimming took 5 bases from V and 0 from J, leaving 4 bases between them. CDR1 and CDR2 (germline): GTSNPN, SVGIG (reference sequence). This CDR3 region has 11 residues. In nucleotides, the CDR3 is TGTGCCTGGTGCCACCAAGAGACCCAGTACTTC. Its translation is CAWCHQETQYF.

The rearrangement links TRBV5-6 to TRBJ1-1; D is unresolved. The CDR3 consists of 13 residues. Trimming left V 6 bases short and J 1 base short, with 10 bases between. Germline-derived CDR1 and CDR2 are SGHDT and YYEEEE. CDR3 amino acids: CASTLIGNTEAFF. The DNA of the CDR3 is TGTGCCAGCACTCTGATAGGGAACACTGAAGCTTTCTTT.

This clone was observed a few times. The chain joins TRBV5-1 to TRBJ1-1, with D possibly matching TRBD1 (5 bases). The V and J ends lost 3 bases and 8 bases respectively, with 20 bases between them. The CDR3 is made up of 15 amino acids. CDR1 and CDR2 (germline): SGHRS, YFSETQ. The CDR3 reads CASSSQGVGGSEAFF. The CDR3 coding sequence is TGCGCCAGCAGCTCCCAGGGTGTCGGCGGAAGCGAAGCTTTCTTT.

The chain carries TRBV7-9 and TRBJ2-3; the match to TRBD1 covers 7 bases. The germline V gene encodes CDR1 SEHNR and CDR2 FQNEAQ (reference sequence). The CDR3 is 14 residues long. V lost 5 bases and J lost 2; bases outside the gene matches: 4. CDR3 residues: CASSRDRYTDTQYF. CDR3 sequence (DNA): TGTGCCAGCAGCCGGGACAGATACACAGATACGCAGTATTTT.

This clone was picked up one time. The chain links TRBV6-5 to TRBJ2-7, with D perhaps assigned TRBD1 or TRBD2 (6 bases each). Germline V lookup: CDR1 MNHEY, CDR2 SVGAGI. This CDR3 has 13 residues. With 4 bases removed from V and 6 bases from J, the gap between germline ends came to 13 bases. CDR3 in DNA: TGTGCCAGCAGTTCTACCAGGGGAGGCGAGCAGTACTTC. Translated, it gives CASSSTRGGEQYF.